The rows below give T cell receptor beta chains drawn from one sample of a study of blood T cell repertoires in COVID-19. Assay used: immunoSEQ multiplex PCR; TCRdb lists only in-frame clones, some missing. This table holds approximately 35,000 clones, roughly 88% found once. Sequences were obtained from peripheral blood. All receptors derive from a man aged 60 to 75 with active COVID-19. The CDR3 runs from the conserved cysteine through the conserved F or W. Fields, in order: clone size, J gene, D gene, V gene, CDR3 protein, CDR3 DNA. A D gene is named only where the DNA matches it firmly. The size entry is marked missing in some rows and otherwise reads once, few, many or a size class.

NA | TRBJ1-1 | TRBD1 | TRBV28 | CASSLWGQGAEAFF | TGTGCCAGCAGTTTATGGGGACAGGGGGCGGAAGCTTTCTTT
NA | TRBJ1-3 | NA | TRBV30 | CAWSSGGGGNTIYF | TGTGCCTGGAGTTCGGGGGGTGGTGGAAACACCATATATTTT
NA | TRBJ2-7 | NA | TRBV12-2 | CASRLVRRGYEQYF | TGTGCAAGTCGCTTAGTCCGTAGGGGCTACGAGCAGTACTTC
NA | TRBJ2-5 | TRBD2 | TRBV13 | CACSFGRRGLGETQYF | TGTGCCTGCAGCTTTGGCCGGCGGGGGTTGGGGGAGACCCAGTACTTC
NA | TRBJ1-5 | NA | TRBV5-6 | CASSLGQVDQPQHF | TGTGCCAGCAGCTTGGGACAGGTAGATCAGCCCCAGCATTTT
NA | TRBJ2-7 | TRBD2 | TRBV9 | CASSVTSVPYEQYF | TGTGCCAGCAGCGTAACTAGCGTCCCCTACGAGCAGTACTTC
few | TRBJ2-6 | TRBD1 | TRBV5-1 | CASSGGQGASGANVLTF | TGCGCCAGCAGCGGGGGACAGGGGGCTTCTGGGGCCAACGTCCTGACTTTC
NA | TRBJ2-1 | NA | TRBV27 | CASSDSASYNEQFF | TGTGCCAGCAGCGACTCTGCCTCCTACAATGAGCAGTTCTTC
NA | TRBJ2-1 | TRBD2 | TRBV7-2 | CASSLQSSGSWNEQFF | TGTGCCAGCAGCTTACAGTCTAGCGGGTCATGGAATGAGCAGTTCTTC
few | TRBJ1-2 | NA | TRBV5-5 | CASSAARAFGYTF | TGTGCCAGCAGCGCAGCCAGGGCCTTCGGCTACACCTTC
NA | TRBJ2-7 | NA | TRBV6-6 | CASSYPGSSYEQYF | TGTGCCAGCAGTTACCCGGGGAGCTCCTACGAGCAGTACTTC
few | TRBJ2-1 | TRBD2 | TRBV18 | CASSPGTSGRGSYNEQFF | TGTGCCAGCTCACCGGGGACTAGCGGGAGGGGCTCCTACAATGAGCAGTTCTTC
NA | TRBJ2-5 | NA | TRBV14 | CASSPRVLQETQYF | TGTGCCAGCAGCCCCAGGGTATTACAAGAGACCCAGTACTTC
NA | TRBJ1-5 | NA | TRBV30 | CAWSVQAGYNQPQHF | TGTGCCTGGAGTGTACAAGCAGGGTACAATCAGCCCCAGCATTTT
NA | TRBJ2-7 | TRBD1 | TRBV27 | CASSFPGTETYEQYF | TGTGCCAGCAGTTTCCCCGGGACAGAAACCTACGAGCAGTACTTC
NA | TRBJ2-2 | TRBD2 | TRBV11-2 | CASSLRLAGGLNTGELFF | TGTGCCAGCAGCTTAAGGCTAGCGGGAGGGTTAAACACCGGGGAGCTGTTTTTT
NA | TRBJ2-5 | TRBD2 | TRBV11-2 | CASRPGGRLETQYF | TGTGCCAGCAGGCCCGGCGGGAGGTTAGAGACCCAGTACTTC
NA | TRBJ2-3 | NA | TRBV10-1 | CASSASDNTDTQYF | TGCGCCAGCAGTGCCTCGGACAACACAGATACGCAGTATTTT
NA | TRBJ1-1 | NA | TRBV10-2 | CASSESGGTEAFF | TGCGCCAGCAGTGAGTCGGGGGGCACTGAAGCTTTCTTT
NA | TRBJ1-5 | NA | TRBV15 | CATSRDRGGDQPQHF | TGTGCCACCAGCAGAGATAGGGGGGGCGATCAGCCCCAGCATTTT
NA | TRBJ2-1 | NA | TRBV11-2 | CASSFNSVPSNEQFF | TGTGCCAGCAGCTTTAATAGCGTGCCTTCCAATGAGCAGTTCTTC
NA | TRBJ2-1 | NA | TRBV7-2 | CASSLQKYNEQFF | TGTGCCAGCAGCTTGCAGAAATACAATGAGCAGTTCTTC
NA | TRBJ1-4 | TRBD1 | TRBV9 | CASSVRQGANEKLFF | TGTGCCAGCAGCGTTAGACAGGGGGCTAATGAAAAACTGTTTTTT
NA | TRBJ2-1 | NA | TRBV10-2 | CASSERESYNEQFF | TGCGCCAGCAGTGAGCGGGAGTCCTACAATGAGCAGTTCTTC
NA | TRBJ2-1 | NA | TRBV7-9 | CASRLGSNEQFF | TGTGCCAGCAGACTAGGCTCCAATGAGCAGTTCTTC
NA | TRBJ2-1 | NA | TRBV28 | CASYTGSSYNEQFF | TGTGCCAGTTACACAGGGAGCTCCTACAATGAGCAGTTCTTC
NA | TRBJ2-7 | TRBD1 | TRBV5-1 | CASRPGQGLSYEQYF | TGCGCCAGCAGACCGGGACAGGGGCTATCCTACGAGCAGTACTTC
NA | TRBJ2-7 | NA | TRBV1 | CTSSHAGTAYEQYF | TGCACCAGCAGCCACGCCGGGACAGCCTACGAGCAGTACTTC
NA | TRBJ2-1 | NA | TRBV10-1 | CASSGATASSYNEQFF | TGCGCCAGCAGCGGAGCGACAGCGAGCTCCTACAATGAGCAGTTCTTC
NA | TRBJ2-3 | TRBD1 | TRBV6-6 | CASSPRDRVTDTQYF | TGTGCCAGCAGCCCCCGGGACAGAGTCACAGATACGCAGTATTTT
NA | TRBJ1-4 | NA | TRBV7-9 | CASSLSRANEKLFF | TGTGCCAGCAGCTTATCACGGGCTAATGAAAAACTGTTTTTT
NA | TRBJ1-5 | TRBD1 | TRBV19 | CASSLRDRAAQPQHF | TGTGCCAGTAGCCTCCGGGACAGGGCGGCACAGCCCCAGCATTTT
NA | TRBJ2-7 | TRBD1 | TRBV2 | CASRGDSPTGEQYF | TGTGCCAGCAGGGGGGACAGTCCCACGGGTGAGCAGTACTTC
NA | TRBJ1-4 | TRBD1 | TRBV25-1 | CASRYRTGSNEKLFF | TGTGCCAGCAGGTATAGGACAGGAAGTAATGAAAAACTGTTTTTT
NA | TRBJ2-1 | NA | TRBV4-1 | CASSQAGLRSYNEQFF | TGCGCCAGCAGCCAAGCGGGACTCCGCTCCTACAATGAGCAGTTCTTC
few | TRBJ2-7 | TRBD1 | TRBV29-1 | CSVVAGGLDEQYF | TGCAGCGTTGTGGCAGGGGGTTTGGACGAGCAGTACTTC
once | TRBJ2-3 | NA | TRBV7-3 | CASSSSREASMDF | TGTGCCAGCAGCTCGTCGCGGGAAGCGTCAATGGATTTT
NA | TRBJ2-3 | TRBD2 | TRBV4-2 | CASSQTKRTSGTSTDTQYF | TGTGCCAGCAGCCAAACCAAAAGGACTAGCGGGACTAGCACAGATACGCAGTATTTT
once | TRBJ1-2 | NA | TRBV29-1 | CSVEIPQSQGYTF | TGCAGCGTTGAAATCCCACAGTCCCAAGGCTACACCTTC
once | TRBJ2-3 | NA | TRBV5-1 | CASSNRGSTDTQYF | TGCGCCAGCAGCAATCGCGGTAGCACAGATACGCAGTATTTT
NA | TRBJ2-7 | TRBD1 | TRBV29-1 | CSVGQSPYEQYF | TGCAGCGTGGGACAGTCACCCTACGAGCAGTACTTC
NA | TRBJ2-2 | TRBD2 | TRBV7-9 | CASSRARGGPNTGELFF | TGTGCCAGCAGCCGTGCCCGGGGGGGACCGAACACCGGGGAGCTGTTTTTT
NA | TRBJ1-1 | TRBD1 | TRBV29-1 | CSVGTGVGSTEAFF | TGCAGCGTTGGGACAGGGGTAGGGAGCACTGAAGCTTTCTTT
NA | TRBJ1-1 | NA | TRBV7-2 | CASRFGGNTEAFF | TGTGCCAGCAGGTTCGGTGGGAACACTGAAGCTTTCTTT
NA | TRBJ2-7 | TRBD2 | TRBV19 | CASSIVGLAGELGYEQYF | TGTGCCAGTAGTATAGTTGGACTAGCGGGAGAGTTGGGCTACGAGCAGTACTTC
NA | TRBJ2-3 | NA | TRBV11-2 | CASSLEISPSTDTQYF | TGTGCCAGCAGCTTAGAAATTAGCCCTAGCACAGATACGCAGTATTTT
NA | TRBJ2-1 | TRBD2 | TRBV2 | CASTGGYNEQFF | TGTGCCAGCACGGGGGGCTACAATGAGCAGTTCTTC
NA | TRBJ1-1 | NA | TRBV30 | CAWSVRAGREAFF | TGTGCCTGGAGTGTACGGGCGGGACGCGAAGCTTTCTTT
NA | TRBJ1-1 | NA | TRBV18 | CASSPQGMNTEAFF | TGTGCCAGCTCACCCCAGGGGATGAACACTGAAGCTTTCTTT
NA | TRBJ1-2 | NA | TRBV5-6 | CASSLEQTYGYTF | TGTGCCAGCAGCTTGGAACAGACCTATGGCTACACCTTC
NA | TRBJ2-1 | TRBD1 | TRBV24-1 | CATNGTGADNEQFF | TGTGCCACCAATGGGACAGGGGCGGATAATGAGCAGTTCTTC
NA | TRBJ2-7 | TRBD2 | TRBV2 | CASSPRLAGPYEQYF | TGTGCCAGCAGTCCCAGACTAGCGGGGCCCTACGAGCAGTACTTC
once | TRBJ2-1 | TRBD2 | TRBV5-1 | CASSLLAGVKDEQFF | TGCGCCAGCAGCTTGTTGGCGGGAGTGAAGGATGAGCAGTTCTTC
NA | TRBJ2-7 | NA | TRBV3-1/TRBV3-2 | CASSQGSYEQYF | TGTGCCAGCAGCCAAGGTAGTTACGAGCAGTACTTC
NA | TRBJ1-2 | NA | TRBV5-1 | CASSLGAFGYTF | TGCGCCAGCAGCTTGGGGGCGTTTGGCTACACCTTC
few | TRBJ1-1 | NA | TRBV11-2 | CASSLLGGGHTEAFF | TGTGCCAGCAGCTTATTAGGGGGGGGCCACACTGAAGCTTTCTTT
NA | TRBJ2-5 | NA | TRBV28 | CASRGAPKGQETQYF | TGTGCCAGCCGTGGGGCTCCCAAGGGGCAAGAGACCCAGTACTTC
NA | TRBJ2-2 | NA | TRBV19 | CASNPDTNTGELFF | TGTGCCAGTAACCCCGACACGAACACCGGGGAGCTGTTTTTT
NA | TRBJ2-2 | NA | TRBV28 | CASSLYDRLNTGELFF | TGTGCCAGCAGTTTATACGACAGACTGAACACCGGGGAGCTGTTTTTT
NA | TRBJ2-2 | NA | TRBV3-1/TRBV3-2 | CASSQGVATNTGELFF | TGTGCCAGCAGCCAAGGGGTAGCGACGAACACCGGGGAGCTGTTTTTT